One and the same sample provided the 21 T cell receptor beta chains below, sequenced in a study of immune heterogeneity within non-small cell lung tumors. Bulk tumor genomic DNA was the template, and each sample received roughly 590 ng. Several far-apart biopsies were taken per primary tumor during surgery. The cohort was untreated, with newly diagnosed non-small cell lung cancer undergoing curative surgery. A multiplex PCR containing 32 V primers and 13 J primers was used to amplify TCR beta CDR3. TCRdb recomputed calls from the multiplex PCR reads with MiXCR, one row per CDR3 protein. The sample yields about 6,100 distinct CDR3 sequences, about 20% seen once. The sequencing sample was made of lung tumor tissue. These TCRs come from a female donor with non-small cell lung cancer.

The chain carries TRBV25-1 and TRBJ1-2; 8 bases align to TRBD1. Trimming cost V 4 bases and J 6 bases; bases outside gene matches: 1. CDR3 length: 12 residues. Germline V CDR1 and CDR2: MGHDK, SYGVNS. CDR3: CASSVQGDGYTF. The DNA of the CDR3 is TGTGCCAGCAGTGTACAGGGGGATGGCTACACCTTC.

Concerning this clonotype itself: Possible read error: a much larger clone is one base away. The rearrangement uses TRBV6-4 and TRBJ2-3, with 12 bases lining up with TRBD2. Germline CDR1 reads MRHNA; CDR2 reads SNTAGT. The CDR3 consists of 16 residues. Trimming took 10 bases from V and 3 from J; bases not matched to a gene: 11. In DNA, the CDR3 is TGTGCCATCAGCCCTTCTAGCGGGAGGGGGACAGATACGCAGTATTTT. It specifies CAISPSSGRGTDTQYF.

This clonotype was counted a few times. A much larger clonotype is one base distant, so this may be a read error. The J gene is TRBJ2-7, the V gene TRBV28, with D possibly matching TRBD2 (5 bases). Germline lookup yields CDR1 MDHEN and CDR2 SYDVKM. The CDR3 is 14 amino acids. CDR3 nucleotide sequence: TGTGTCAGCAGTTATGAGGGATTCTCCTACGAGCAGTACTTC. It codes for CVSSYEGFSYEQYF.

This clonotype was detected only a few times. The gene calls are TRBV6-1 and TRBJ2-2; D is ambiguous. Germline CDR1 MNHNS, CDR2 SASEGT. V shed 0 bases and J shed 0 bases, with 2 bases lying between them. This CDR3 has 14 amino acids. The CDR3 DNA is TGTGCCAGCAGTGAAGCAGCGAACACCGGGGAGCTGTTTTTT. Its translation: CASSEAANTGELFF.

This clonotype was observed a few times. The genes are TRBV20-1 and TRBJ2-7; D is uncertain. The CDR3 length is 13 residues. V was trimmed by 2 bases and J by 3 bases, leaving 11 bases between them. Germline CDR1 is DFQATT and CDR2 is SNEGSKA (reference sequence). For the CDR3, the DNA is TGCAGTGCTAGATTCCGGCCTTTCTACGAGCAGTACTTC. It translates to CSARFRPFYEQYF.

In this sample, this clonotype is medium-sized. The chain employs TRBV6-5 and TRBJ1-1; 9 bases agree with TRBD1. Germline V gene sequence: CDR1 MNHEY, CDR2 SVGAGI. V lost 2 bases and J lost 3; bases outside the gene matches: 10. The CDR3 extends over 17 amino acids. For the CDR3, the DNA is TGTGCCAGCAGTTACATGGTGACAGGGGGATTTGACACTGAAGCTTTCTTT. Its protein is CASSYMVTGGFDTEAFF.

In this sample, this clonotype is medium-sized. This chain connects TRBV2 to TRBJ1-2, with D maybe TRBD1 (6 bases). The V gene's germline CDR1 is SNHLY and CDR2 FYNNEI. There are 17 residues in the CDR3. V was pared by 5 bases and J by 4 bases, with 23 bases between. CDR3 coding DNA: TGTGCCAGCAGTTCGGGACAAGTCCTCCTACGGGGCTATGGCTACACCTTC. Its protein product is CASSSGQVLLRGYGYTF.

As concerns this clonotype: A much larger clone lies one base from this, so it may be a read error. The gene calls are TRBV7-2 and TRBJ2-3; 7 nucleotides align to TRBD1. From germline, CDR1 is SGHTA and CDR2 FQGNSA. The CDR3 runs 14 residues. Here the CDR3 DNA reads TGTGACAGCAGCTTAGATCAGGGGGCAGATACGCAGTATTTT. Amino acids: CDSSLDQGADTQYF.

The V call is TRBV5-1, the J call TRBJ2-1; a possible D gene is TRBD2 (7 bases). The V end was cut by 3 bases, the J end by 9 bases, with 22 bases between. CDR3 length: 16 amino acids. Germline loops: CDR1 SGHRS, CDR2 YFSETQ. The CDR3 sequence: CASSWLGSRGGGEQFF. CDR3 nucleotide sequence: TGCGCCAGCAGCTGGTTGGGATCTAGGGGGGGAGGTGAGCAGTTCTTC.

The chain recombines TRBV5-1 with TRBJ2-3; 9 nucleotides line up with TRBD1. Germline loops: CDR1 SGHRS, CDR2 YFSETQ. Trimming cost V 3 bases and J 3 bases; bases outside gene matches: 5. The CDR3 is made up of 15 amino acids. The CDR3 spells CASSWTGVLTDTQYF. The CDR3 DNA reads as TGCGCCAGCAGCTGGACAGGGGTCCTGACAGATACGCAGTATTTT.

This clonotype was observed a handful of times. This chain joins TRBV20-1 and TRBJ2-2; D is perhaps TRBD1 (5 bases). Germline lookup yields CDR1 DFQATT and CDR2 SNEGSKA (reference sequence). V gave up 3 bases and J gave up 0 bases, with 11 bases separating them. The CDR3 runs to 15 residues. CDR3: CSARQGFSNTGELFF. CDR3 in DNA: TGCAGTGCTAGGCAGGGCTTCTCGAACACCGGGGAGCTGTTTTTT.

In its sample, this clonotype is medium-sized (0.01 to 0.1%). The chain carries TRBV12-5 and TRBJ2-7; no definite D call. In germline, CDR1 is LGHNT, CDR2 FRNRAP. The V end was cut by 5 bases, the J end by 4 bases, with 9 bases between. This CDR3 region has 12 residues. The CDR3 region is CASGPTVYEQYF. CDR3 DNA: TGTGCTAGTGGTCCCACAGTGTACGAGCAGTACTTC.

To note about this clonotype: A much larger clone differs from this one at a single base, so this may be a read error. The rearrangement uses TRBV2 and TRBJ1-6; 7 nucleotides match TRBD1. The germline V gene has CDR1 SNHLY and CDR2 FYNNEI. CDR3 length: 15 residues. The CDR3 DNA reads TGTGCCAGCATCAGCGACAGGGCTTATAATTCACCCCTCGACTTT. Protein sequence: CASISDRAYNSPLDF.

By share, this clonotype counts as medium-sized (0.01 to 0.1%). The genes are TRBV2 and TRBJ2-7, with 11 positions matching TRBD2. The V gene's germline CDR1 is SNHLY and CDR2 FYNNEI. V lost 10 bases and J lost 5; bases outside the gene matches: 10. CDR3 length: 14 amino acids. This chain's CDR3 is CATCPGLADHEQYF. The DNA for the CDR3 is TGTGCCACCTGCCCGGGACTAGCGGACCACGAGCAGTACTTC.

Notes on this clonotype: One base away lies a much larger clone, so this may be a sequencing read error. The rearrangement joins TRBV28 to TRBJ2-3; 8 nucleotides match TRBD2. J lost 2 bases, V lost 2 bases, and 15 bases had no gene match. This CDR3 spans 19 amino acids. Germline CDR1 is MDHEN and CDR2 is SYDVKM. This chain's CDR3 is CASSLPGPEVREDTDTQYF. The CDR3 nucleotides are TGTGCCAGCAGTTTACCAGGGCCCGAGGTGCGGGAGGACACAGATACGCAGTATTTT.

Within the sample, this clonotype is medium-sized (0.01 to 0.1%). The chain uses TRBV28 and TRBJ1-2; D call uncertain. Germline values: CDR1 MDHEN, CDR2 SYDVKM. Trimming took off 3 bases at V and 8 bases at J, with 10 bases between the two ends. This CDR3 is built from 12 residues. CDR3 bases: TGTGCCAGCAGTTTCCGGACGGTGGGCTACACCTTC. Translating gives CASSFRTVGYTF.

The CDR3: CARQGASDANVLTF. The CDR3, as DNA: TGCGCCAGGCAGGGGGCGTCGGATGCCAACGTCCTGACTTTC. The genes are TRBV10-1 and TRBJ2-6; the match to TRBD1 covers 8 bases. The CDR3 has 14 amino acids. Germline values: CDR1 WNHNN, CDR2 SYGVQD (reference sequence). J was trimmed by 7 bases and V by 9 bases; bases with no gene match: 8.

The rearrangement links TRBV6-5 to TRBJ2-2, with D possibly matching TRBD1 (5 bases). The CDR3 is 12 residues long. The germline CDR1 and CDR2 sequences are MNHEY and SVGAGI. Trimming pared 4 bases from V and 6 bases from J, leaving 6 bases between. DNA for the CDR3: TGTGCCAGCAGTTCCAGGGCCGGGGAGCTGTTTTTT. It codes for CASSSRAGELFF.

This clonotype is labeled as medium-sized. The rearrangement links TRBV30 to TRBJ2-2; weak D call: TRBD1 (6 bases). The CDR3 length is 14 residues. The germline V gene has CDR1 GTSNPN and CDR2 SVGIG (reference sequence). V was trimmed by 2 bases and J by 5 bases, leaving 12 bases between them. The CDR3 coding sequence is TGTGCCTGGAGTTCCAGGGGACGAACCGGGGAGCTGTTTTTT. It yields the protein CAWSSRGRTGELFF.

The rearrangement links TRBV11-2 to TRBJ2-6; D gene ambiguous. Per the germline V gene, CDR1 is SGHAT and CDR2 is FQNNGV. The CDR3 is 14 amino acids. V lost 6 bases and J 3 bases, leaving 9 bases between the germline ends. CDR3 bases: TGTGCCAGCAGTCCCAGGTATGGGGCCAACGTCCTGACTTTC. This encodes CASSPRYGANVLTF.

This clonotype is medium-sized. The genes are TRBV7-2 and TRBJ1-2; possibly TRBD1 for D (6 bases). CDR3 size: 17 residues. V shed 4 bases and J shed 4 bases, with 22 bases lying between them. CDR1 is SGHTA and CDR2 is FQGNSA in the germline V gene. CDR3 residues: CASSSTRGGDSGYGYTF. CDR3 bases: TGTGCCAGCAGCTCAACCCGAGGGGGGGATTCGGGCTATGGCTACACCTTC.